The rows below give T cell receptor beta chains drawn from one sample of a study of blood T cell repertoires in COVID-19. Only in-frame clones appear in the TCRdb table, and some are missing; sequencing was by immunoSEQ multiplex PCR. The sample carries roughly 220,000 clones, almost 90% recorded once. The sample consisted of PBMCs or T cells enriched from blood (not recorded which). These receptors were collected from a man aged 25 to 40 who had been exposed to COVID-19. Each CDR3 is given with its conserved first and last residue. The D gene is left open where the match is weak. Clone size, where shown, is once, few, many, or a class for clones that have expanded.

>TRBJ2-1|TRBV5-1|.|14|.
TGCGCCAGCAGCCCGGGCCAGGCGGGGAATGAGCAGTTCTTC
CASSPGQAGNEQFF
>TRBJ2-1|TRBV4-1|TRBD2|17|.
TGCGCCAGCAGCGCGACCCTAGCGGTAAGCTCCTACAATGAGCAGTTCTTC
CASSATLAVSSYNEQFF
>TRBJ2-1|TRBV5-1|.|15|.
TGCGCCAGCAGCTTGCTGACAAGGAGGGACAATGAGCAGTTCTTC
CASSLLTRRDNEQFF
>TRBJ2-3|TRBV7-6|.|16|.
TGTGCCAGCAGCCCCCCCGGGGGAACGAGCACAGATACGCAGTATTTT
CASSPPGGTSTDTQYF
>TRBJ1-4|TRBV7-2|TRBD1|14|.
TGTGCCAGCAGCGAATACAGGGGGCTAGGGAAACTGTTTTTT
CASSEYRGLGKLFF
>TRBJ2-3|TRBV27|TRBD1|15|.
TGTGCCAGCAGTCTACTACAGGGGGCGCGTGATACGCAGTATTTT
CASSLLQGARDTQYF
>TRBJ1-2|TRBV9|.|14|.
TGTGCCAGCAGCGTGGGGGAGGTGGAATATGGCTACACCTTC
CASSVGEVEYGYTF
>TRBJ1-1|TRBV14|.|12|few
TGTGCCAGCAGCCTTCTGACAGGTGAAGCTTTCTTT
CASSLLTGEAFF
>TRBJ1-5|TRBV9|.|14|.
TGTGCCAGCAGCGTCCCGGTCCCAAATCAGCCCCAGCATTTT
CASSVPVPNQPQHF
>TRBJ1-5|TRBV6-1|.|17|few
TGTGCCAGCAGTGAAGCAAGTGGAGTGTGGCTATATCAGCCCCAGCATTTT
CASSEASGVWLYQPQHF
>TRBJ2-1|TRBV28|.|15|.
TGTGCCAGCAGCTTCGTCGGGGGGCCTGGGAATGAGCAGTTCTTC
CASSFVGGPGNEQFF
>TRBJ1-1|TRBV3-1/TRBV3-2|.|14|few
TGTGCCAGCAGCCAGGTGCAGGCGAACACTGAAGCTTTCTTT
CASSQVQANTEAFF
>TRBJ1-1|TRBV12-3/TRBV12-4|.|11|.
TGTGCCAGCAGGAGGAACACTGAAGCTTTCTTT
CASRRNTEAFF
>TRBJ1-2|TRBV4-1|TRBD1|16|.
TGCGCCAGCAGCCAAACCGTAGGGGGGACAGGGTATGGCTACACCTTC
CASSQTVGGTGYGYTF
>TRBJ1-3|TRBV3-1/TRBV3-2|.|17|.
TGTGCCAGCAGCCAGAGGGGGGGAGAGAGCTCTGGAAACACCATATATTTT
CASSQRGGESSGNTIYF
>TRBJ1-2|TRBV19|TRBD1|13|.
TGTGCCAGTAGTGTCGGGACAGGCTATGGCTACACCTTC
CASSVGTGYGYTF
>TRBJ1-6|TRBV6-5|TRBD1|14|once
TGTGCCAGCAGGTCGCGACAGGGACAATCACCCCTCCACTTT
CASRSRQGQSPLHF
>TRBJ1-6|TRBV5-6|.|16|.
TGTGCCAGCAGCTTTCGGACACCATCAGAAATTTCACCCCTCCACTTT
CASSFRTPSEISPLHF
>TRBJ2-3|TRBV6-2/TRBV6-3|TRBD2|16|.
TGTGCCAGCAGTACGATCGGACTAGCGGTCACAGATACGCAGTATTTT
CASSTIGLAVTDTQYF
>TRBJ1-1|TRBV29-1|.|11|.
TGCAGCGTTGATAGGAGGACTGAAGCTTTCTTT
CSVDRRTEAFF